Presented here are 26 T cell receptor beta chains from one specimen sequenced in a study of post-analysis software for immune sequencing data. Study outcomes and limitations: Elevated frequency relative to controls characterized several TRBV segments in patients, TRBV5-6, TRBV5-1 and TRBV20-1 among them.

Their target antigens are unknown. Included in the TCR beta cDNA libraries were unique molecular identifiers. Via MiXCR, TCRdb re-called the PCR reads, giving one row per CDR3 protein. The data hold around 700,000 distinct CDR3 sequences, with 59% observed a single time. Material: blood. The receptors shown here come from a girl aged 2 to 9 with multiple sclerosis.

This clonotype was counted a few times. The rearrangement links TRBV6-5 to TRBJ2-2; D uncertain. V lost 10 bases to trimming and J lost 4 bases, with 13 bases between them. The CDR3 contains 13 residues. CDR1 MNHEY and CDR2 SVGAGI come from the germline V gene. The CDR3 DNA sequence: TGTGCCACTAATGGGTTAGGCACCGGGGAGCTGTTTTTT. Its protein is CATNGLGTGELFF.

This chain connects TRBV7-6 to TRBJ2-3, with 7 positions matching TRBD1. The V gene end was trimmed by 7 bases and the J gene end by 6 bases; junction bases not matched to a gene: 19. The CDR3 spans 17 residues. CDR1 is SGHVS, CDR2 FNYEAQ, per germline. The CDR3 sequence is CASNPEPGTVSFDTQYF. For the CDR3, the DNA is TGTGCCAGCAACCCTGAGCCTGGGACAGTTAGCTTCGATACGCAGTATTTT.

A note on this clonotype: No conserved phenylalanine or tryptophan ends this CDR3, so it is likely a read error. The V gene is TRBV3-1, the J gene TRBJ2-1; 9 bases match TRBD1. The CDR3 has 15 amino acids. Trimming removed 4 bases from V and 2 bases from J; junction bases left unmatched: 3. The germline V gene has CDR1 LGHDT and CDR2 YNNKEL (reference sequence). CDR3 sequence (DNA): TGTGCCAGCAGCCTCGACAGGGGGGCCTACAATGAGCAGTTCCTC. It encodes CASSLDRGAYNEQFL.

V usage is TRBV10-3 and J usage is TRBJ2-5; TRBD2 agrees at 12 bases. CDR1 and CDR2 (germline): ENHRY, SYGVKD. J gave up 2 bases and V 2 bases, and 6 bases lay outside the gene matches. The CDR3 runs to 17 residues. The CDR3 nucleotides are TGTGCCATCAGTGAGCCGACTAGCGGGGGATCGCAAGAGACCCAGTACTTC. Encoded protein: CAISEPTSGGSQETQYF.

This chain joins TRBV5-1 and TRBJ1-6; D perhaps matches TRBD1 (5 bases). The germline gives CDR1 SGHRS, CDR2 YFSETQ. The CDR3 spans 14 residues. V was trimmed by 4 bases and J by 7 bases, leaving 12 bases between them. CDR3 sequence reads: CASSLGQMNSPLHF. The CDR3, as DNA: TGCGCCAGCAGCCTAGGACAAATGAATTCACCCCTCCACTTT.

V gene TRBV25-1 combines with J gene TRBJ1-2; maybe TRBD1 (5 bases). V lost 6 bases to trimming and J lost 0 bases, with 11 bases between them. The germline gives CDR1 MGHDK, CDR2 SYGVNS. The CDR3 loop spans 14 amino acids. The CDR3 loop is CASRAGPPNYGYTF. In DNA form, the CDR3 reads TGTGCCAGCAGGGCGGGACCGCCTAACTATGGCTACACCTTC.

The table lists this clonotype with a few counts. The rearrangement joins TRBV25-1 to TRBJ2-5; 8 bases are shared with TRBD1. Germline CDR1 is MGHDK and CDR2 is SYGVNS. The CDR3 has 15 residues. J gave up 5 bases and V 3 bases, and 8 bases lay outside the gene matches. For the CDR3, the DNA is TGTGCCAGCAGTGAGTTCCAGGGGGCGCAGGAGACCCAGTACTTC. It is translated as CASSEFQGAQETQYF. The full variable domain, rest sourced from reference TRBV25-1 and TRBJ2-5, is EADIYQTPRYLVIGTGKKITLECSQTMGHDKMYWYQQDPGMELHLIHYSYGVNSTEKGDLSSESTVSRIRTEHFPLTLESARPSHTSQYLCASSEFQGAQETQYFGPGTRLLVL.

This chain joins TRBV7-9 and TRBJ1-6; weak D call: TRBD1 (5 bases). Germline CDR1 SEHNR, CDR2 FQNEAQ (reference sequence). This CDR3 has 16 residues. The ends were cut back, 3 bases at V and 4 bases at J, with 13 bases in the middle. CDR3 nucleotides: TGTGCCAGCAGCTTCGACCCCCGGGGGTATAATTCACCCCTCCACTTT. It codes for CASSFDPRGYNSPLHF. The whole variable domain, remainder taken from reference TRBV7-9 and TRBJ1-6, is DTGVSQNPRHKITKRGQNVTFRCDPISEHNRLYWYRQTLGQGPEFLTYFQNEAQLEKSRLLSDRFSAERPKGSFSTLEIQRTEQGDSAMYLCASSFDPRGYNSPLHFGNGTRLTVT.

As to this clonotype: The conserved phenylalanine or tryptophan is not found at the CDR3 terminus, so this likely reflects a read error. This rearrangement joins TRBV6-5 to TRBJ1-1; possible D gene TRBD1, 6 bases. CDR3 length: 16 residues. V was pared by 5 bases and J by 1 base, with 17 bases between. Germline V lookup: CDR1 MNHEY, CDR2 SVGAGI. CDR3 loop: CASSLPRGKGNTEAFL. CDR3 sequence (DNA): TGTGCCAGCAGTCTCCCCAGGGGAAAAGGGAACACTGAAGCTTTCTTG.

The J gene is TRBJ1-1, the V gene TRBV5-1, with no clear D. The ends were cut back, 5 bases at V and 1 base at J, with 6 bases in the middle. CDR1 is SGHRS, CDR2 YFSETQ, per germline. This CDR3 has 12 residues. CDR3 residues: CASRKGNTEAFF. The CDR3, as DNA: TGCGCCAGCAGGAAGGGGAACACTGAAGCTTTCTTT.

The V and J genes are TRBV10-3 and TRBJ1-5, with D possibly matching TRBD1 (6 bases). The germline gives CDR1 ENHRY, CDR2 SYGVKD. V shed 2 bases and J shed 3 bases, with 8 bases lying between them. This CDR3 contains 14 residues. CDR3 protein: CAISEQGPNQPQHF. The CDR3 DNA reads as TGTGCCATCAGTGAGCAGGGGCCCAATCAGCCCCAGCATTTT.

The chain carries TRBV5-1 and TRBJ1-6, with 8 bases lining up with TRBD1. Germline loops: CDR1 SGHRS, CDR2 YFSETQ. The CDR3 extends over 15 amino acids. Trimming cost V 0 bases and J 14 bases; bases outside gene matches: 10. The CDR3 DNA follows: TGCGCCAGCAGCTTGGCTGGACAGGGAAGATCATCCCTCCACTTT. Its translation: CASSLAGQGRSSLHF.

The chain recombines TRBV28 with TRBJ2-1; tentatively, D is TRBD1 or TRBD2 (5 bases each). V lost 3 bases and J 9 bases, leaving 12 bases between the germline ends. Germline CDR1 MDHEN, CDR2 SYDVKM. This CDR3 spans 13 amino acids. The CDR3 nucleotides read TGTGCCAGCAGTTTCCAGGGTGGAGGTGAGCAGTTCTTC. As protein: CASSFQGGGEQFF.

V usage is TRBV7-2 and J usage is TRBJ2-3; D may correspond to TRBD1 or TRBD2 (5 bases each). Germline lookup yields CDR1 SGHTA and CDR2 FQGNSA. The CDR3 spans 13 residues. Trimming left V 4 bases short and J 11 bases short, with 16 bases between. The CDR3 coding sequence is TGTGCCAGCAGCTGGGACCTGCCGAGGGAGCAGTATTTT. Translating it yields CASSWDLPREQYF.

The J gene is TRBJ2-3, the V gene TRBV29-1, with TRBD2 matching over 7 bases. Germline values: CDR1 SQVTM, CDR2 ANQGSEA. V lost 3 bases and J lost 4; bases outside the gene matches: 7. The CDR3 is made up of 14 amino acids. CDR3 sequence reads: CSVDLGGEADTQYF. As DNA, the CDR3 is TGCAGCGTTGACCTGGGAGGGGAGGCAGATACGCAGTATTTT.

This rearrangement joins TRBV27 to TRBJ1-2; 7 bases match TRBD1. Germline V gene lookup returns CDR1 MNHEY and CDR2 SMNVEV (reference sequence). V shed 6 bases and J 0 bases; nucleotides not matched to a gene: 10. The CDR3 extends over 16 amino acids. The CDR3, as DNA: TGTGCCAGCAGGAAACCCCAGGGGGACTCTAACTATGGCTACACCTTC. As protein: CASRKPQGDSNYGYTF.

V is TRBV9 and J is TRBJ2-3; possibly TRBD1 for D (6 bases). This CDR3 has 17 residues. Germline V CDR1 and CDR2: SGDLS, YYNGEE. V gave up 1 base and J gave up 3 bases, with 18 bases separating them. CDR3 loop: CASSVSLWGRLTDTQYF. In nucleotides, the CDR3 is TGTGCCAGCAGCGTAAGTCTCTGGGGGCGTCTTACAGATACGCAGTATTTT. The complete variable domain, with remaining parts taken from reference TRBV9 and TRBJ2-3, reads DSGVTQTPKHLITATGQRVTLRCSPRSGDLSVYWYQQSLDQGLQFLIQYYNGEERAKGNILERFSAQQFPDLHSELNLSSLELGDSALYFCASSVSLWGRLTDTQYFGPGTRLTVL.

The CDR3 protein is CASSLGWGSTEAFF. The CDR3 nucleotides read TGTGCCAGCAGTTTAGGATGGGGATCCACTGAAGCTTTCTTT. The chain links TRBV12-3 or TRBV12-4 to TRBJ1-1; no clear D gene. The germline V and J ends were trimmed by 1 base and 4 bases, with 10 bases remaining between them. This CDR3 spans 14 amino acids.

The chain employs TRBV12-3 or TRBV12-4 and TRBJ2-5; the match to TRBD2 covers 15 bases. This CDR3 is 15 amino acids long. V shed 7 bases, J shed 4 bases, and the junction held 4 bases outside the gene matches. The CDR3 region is CASKQGLAGGETQYF. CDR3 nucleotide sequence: TGTGCCAGCAAGCAGGGACTAGCGGGAGGAGAGACCCAGTACTTC.

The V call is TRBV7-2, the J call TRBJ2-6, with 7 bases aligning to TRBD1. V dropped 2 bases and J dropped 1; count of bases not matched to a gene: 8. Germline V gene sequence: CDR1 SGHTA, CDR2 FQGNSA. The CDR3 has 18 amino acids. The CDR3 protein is CASSLSFRGLSGANVLTF. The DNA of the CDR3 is TGTGCCAGCAGCTTATCGTTTAGGGGGCTATCTGGGGCCAACGTCCTGACTTTC.

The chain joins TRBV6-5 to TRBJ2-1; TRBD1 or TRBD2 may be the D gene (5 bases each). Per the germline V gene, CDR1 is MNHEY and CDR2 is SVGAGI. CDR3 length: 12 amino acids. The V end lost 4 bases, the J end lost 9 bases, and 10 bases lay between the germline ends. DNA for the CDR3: TGTGCCAGCAGTTCGGGGCTGAGTGAGCAGTTCTTC. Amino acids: CASSSGLSEQFF.

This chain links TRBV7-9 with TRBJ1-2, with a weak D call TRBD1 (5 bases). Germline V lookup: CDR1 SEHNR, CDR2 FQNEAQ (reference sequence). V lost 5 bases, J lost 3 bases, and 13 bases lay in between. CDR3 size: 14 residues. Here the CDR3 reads CASSPGLSYYGYTF. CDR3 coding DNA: TGTGCCAGCAGCCCGGGACTCAGCTACTATGGCTACACCTTC.

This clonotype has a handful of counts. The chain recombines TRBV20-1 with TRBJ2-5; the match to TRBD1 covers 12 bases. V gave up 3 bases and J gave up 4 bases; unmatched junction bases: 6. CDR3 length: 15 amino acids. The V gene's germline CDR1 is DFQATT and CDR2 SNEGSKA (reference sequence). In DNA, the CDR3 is TGCAGTGCTAGTACCGGGACAGGGGGCCTAGAGACCCAGTACTTC. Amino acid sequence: CSASTGTGGLETQYF.

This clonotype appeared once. CDR3 sequence: CASSLTSRGGNIQYF. The CDR3 nucleotides read TGTGCCAGCAGCTTAACCTCTCGTGGGGGGAACATTCAGTACTTC. The rearrangement uses TRBV7-3 and TRBJ2-4; a weak D match, TRBD2 (6 bases). Trimming took 0 bases from V and 7 from J, leaving 13 bases between them. Germline V lookup: CDR1 SGHTA, CDR2 FQGTGA. CDR3 length: 15 residues.

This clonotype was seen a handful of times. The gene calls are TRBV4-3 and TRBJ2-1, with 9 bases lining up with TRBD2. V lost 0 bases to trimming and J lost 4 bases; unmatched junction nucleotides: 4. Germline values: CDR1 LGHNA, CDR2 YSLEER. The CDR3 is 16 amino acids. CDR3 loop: CASSQDGSGGYNEQFF. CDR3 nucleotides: TGCGCCAGCAGCCAAGATGGCAGCGGGGGGTACAATGAGCAGTTCTTC.

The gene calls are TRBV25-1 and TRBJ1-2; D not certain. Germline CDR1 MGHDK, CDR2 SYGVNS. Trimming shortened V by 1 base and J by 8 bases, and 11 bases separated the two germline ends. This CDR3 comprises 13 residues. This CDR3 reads CASSEFIRGGYTF. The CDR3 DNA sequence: TGTGCCAGCAGTGAATTCATCCGGGGAGGCTACACCTTC.